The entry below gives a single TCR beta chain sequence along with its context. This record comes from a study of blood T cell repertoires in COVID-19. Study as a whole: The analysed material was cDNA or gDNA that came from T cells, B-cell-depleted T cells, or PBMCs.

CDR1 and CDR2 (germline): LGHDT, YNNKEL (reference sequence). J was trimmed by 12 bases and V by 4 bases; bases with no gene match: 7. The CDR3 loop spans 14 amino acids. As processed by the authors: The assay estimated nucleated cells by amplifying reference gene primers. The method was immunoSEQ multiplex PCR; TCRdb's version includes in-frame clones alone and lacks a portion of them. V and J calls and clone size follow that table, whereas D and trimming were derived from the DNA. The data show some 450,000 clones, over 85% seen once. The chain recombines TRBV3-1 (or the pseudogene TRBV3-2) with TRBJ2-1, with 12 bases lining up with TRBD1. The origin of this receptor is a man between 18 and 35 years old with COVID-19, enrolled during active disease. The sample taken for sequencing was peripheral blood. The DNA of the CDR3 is TGTGCCAGCAGCCCAGGGACAGGGGGCTTAGGGCAGTTCTTC. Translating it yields CASSPGTGGLGQFF.